The 25 T cell receptor beta chains below all came from one sample that was sequenced in a study of blood T cell repertoires in COVID-19. Sequenced by immunoSEQ multiplex PCR; TCRdb stores in-frame clones only, minus some. The sample includes about 78,000 clones, roughly 88% of them seen just once. The sequencing sample was made of peripheral blood. The receptors stem from a woman between 50 and 59 years old in a cohort sampled during active COVID-19.

As DNA, the CDR3 is TGTGCCAGCAGCTTAGCGGGAGGGGACACTGAAGCTTTCTTT. Translating gives CASSLAGGDTEAFF. The chain links TRBV11-2 to TRBJ1-1; a possible D gene is TRBD1 (5 bases). This CDR3 contains 14 residues. Trimming removed 1 base at V and 3 bases at J, with 9 bases between. Per the germline V gene, CDR1 is SGHAT and CDR2 is FQNNGV.

This chain uses TRBV14 with TRBJ2-2; weak D call: TRBD2 (5 bases). Per the germline V gene, CDR1 is SGHDN and CDR2 is FVKESK. This CDR3 comprises 14 residues. V lost 5 bases and J 5 bases, leaving 12 bases between the germline ends. This CDR3 is CASSFVRGTGELFF. The CDR3 nucleotides are TGTGCCAGCAGCTTCGTCCGGGGTACCGGGGAGCTGTTTTTT.

The chain has TRBV9 and TRBJ2-3, with D possibly being TRBD1 (5 bases). Trimming cost V 6 bases and J 1 base, with 15 bases left between them. Germline V lookup: CDR1 SGDLS, CDR2 YYNGEE. The CDR3 covers 15 residues. CDR3 sequence: CASTPYGRGTDTQYF. CDR3 DNA sequence: TGTGCCAGCACACCCTACGGCAGGGGCACAGATACGCAGTATTTT.

The genes are TRBV28 and TRBJ1-1; weak D call: TRBD1 (6 bases). The CDR3 covers 12 residues. Germline assignment: CDR1 MDHEN and CDR2 SYDVKM. Trimming took off 5 bases at V and 10 bases at J, with 14 bases between the two ends. The CDR3 loop is CASSLTGRGAFF. CDR3 DNA sequence: TGTGCCAGCAGTCTAACAGGGCGAGGAGCTTTCTTT.

V gene TRBV3-1 (or the pseudogene TRBV3-2) combines with J gene TRBJ1-2; no definite D call. The CDR3 runs 15 residues. The germline V and J ends were trimmed by 5 bases and 5 bases, with 18 bases remaining between them. Germline V lookup: CDR1 LGHDT, CDR2 YNNKEL (reference sequence). The CDR3 is CASSDQAIPTYGYTF. DNA for the CDR3: TGTGCCAGCAGCGACCAGGCGATCCCTACATATGGCTACACCTTC.

The chain carries TRBV5-6 and TRBJ1-1, with 11 bases aligning to TRBD1. The junction had 9 bases not matched to a gene; V was cut back by 4 bases and J by 4 bases. Germline CDR1 is SGHDT and CDR2 is YYEEEE. The CDR3 loop spans 16 amino acids. The DNA for the CDR3 is TGTGCCAGCAGCCAATGGACAGGGGGCAGGGGCACTGAAGCTTTCTTT. Its translation is CASSQWTGGRGTEAFF.

The genes are TRBV6-5 and TRBJ1-5, with TRBD1 matching 7 bases. This CDR3 has 15 amino acids. J was trimmed by 4 bases and V by 5 bases; bases with no gene match: 8. Germline CDR1 and CDR2: MNHEY and SVGAGI. CDR3 nucleotide sequence: TGTGCCAGCAGTCCCTCCGGGACAGTGAATCAGCCCCAGCATTTT. Translated, it gives CASSPSGTVNQPQHF.

The chain uses TRBV2 and TRBJ2-1; 9 positions match TRBD2. The trim removed 10 bases at V and 1 base at J, leaving 17 bases unmatched. CDR1 is SNHLY and CDR2 is FYNNEI in the germline V gene. This CDR3 is 18 amino acids long. The chain's CDR3 is CATPPSASGVSSYNEQFF. DNA for the CDR3: TGTGCCACCCCCCCGTCGGCTAGCGGGGTCTCTTCCTACAATGAGCAGTTCTTC. The variable domain in full, with the rest retrieved from reference TRBV2 and TRBJ2-1, is EPEVTQTPSHQVTQMGQEVILRCVPISNHLYFYWYRQILGQKVEFLVSFYNNEISEKSEIFDDQFSVERPDGSNFTLKIRSTKLEDSAMYFCATPPSASGVSSYNEQFFGPGTRLTVL.

The chain recombines TRBV7-8 with TRBJ2-3; TRBD2 matches at 9 bases. The J segment lost 5 bases and the V segment lost 1 base, leaving 16 bases of the junction unmatched. The CDR3 contains 19 residues. Germline CDR1 SGHVS, CDR2 FQNEAQ. Written as DNA, the CDR3 is TGTGCCAGCAGCTTAGATCCTAGCGGGACGTCCCAGAACGGAGATACGCAGTATTTT. Amino acid sequence: CASSLDPSGTSQNGDTQYF.

The V and J genes are TRBV27 and TRBJ1-6; TRBD1 matches at 10 bases. V gave up 7 bases and J gave up 7 bases; unmatched junction bases: 7. CDR3 length equals 15 residues. Germline lookup yields CDR1 MNHEY and CDR2 SMNVEV (reference sequence). The chain's CDR3 is CASMPGTGVNSPLHF. The CDR3 region has the DNA TGTGCCAGCATGCCTGGGACAGGGGTGAATTCACCCCTCCACTTT.

V is TRBV9 and J is TRBJ2-5, with TRBD2 identical over 11 bases. Germline V gene sequence: CDR1 SGDLS, CDR2 YYNGEE. The CDR3 length is 16 residues. Trimming at V came to 0 bases and at J to 7 bases, leaving 8 bases not matched to a gene. The CDR3 sequence: CASSVDSGRATRTQYF. The CDR3 nucleotides read TGTGCCAGCAGCGTAGATAGCGGGAGGGCCACACGGACCCAGTACTTC.

The genes are TRBV28 and TRBJ2-6; 8 nucleotides line up with TRBD1. The CDR3 is 18 residues long. The V and J ends lost 7 bases and 0 bases, in that order; junction bases with no gene match: 11. From germline, CDR1 is MDHEN and CDR2 SYDVKM. CDR3 loop: CASTEGSTGGSGANVLTF. The CDR3 DNA reads TGTGCCAGCACCGAGGGGTCTACAGGGGGCTCTGGGGCCAACGTCCTGACTTTC.

This clone has only one observation. This chain connects TRBV20-1 to TRBJ1-3; D gene uncertain. The CDR3 has 11 amino acids. V lost 3 bases to trimming and J lost 8 bases, with 8 bases between them. Germline assignment: CDR1 DFQATT and CDR2 SNEGSKA (reference sequence). The CDR3 loop reads CSASREDTIYF. The CDR3 DNA is TGCAGTGCTAGTCGGGAGGACACCATATATTTT.

This chain uses TRBV5-1 with TRBJ2-1; D is perhaps TRBD2 (5 bases). This CDR3 has 16 residues. From germline, CDR1 is SGHRS and CDR2 YFSETQ. V lost 4 bases and J 5 bases, leaving 19 bases between the germline ends. CDR3: CASSIPAGRDNNEQFF. The CDR3 bases are TGCGCCAGCAGCATCCCGGCCGGCCGGGATAACAATGAGCAGTTCTTC.

The chain links TRBV4-2 to TRBJ2-1, with 12 positions matching TRBD2. V was clipped by 3 bases and J by 10 bases; unmatched bases: 10. The CDR3 loop spans 16 amino acids. Germline CDR1 reads LGHNA; CDR2 reads YNFKEQ. The CDR3, as DNA: TGTGCCAGCAGCCACCGCGACGGACTAGCGGGATCCGAGCAGTTCTTC. Its translation: CASSHRDGLAGSEQFF.

The V gene is TRBV27, the J gene TRBJ2-5; possibly TRBD2 for D (6 bases). Trimming removed 7 bases from V and 0 bases from J, with 9 bases in between. CDR1 MNHEY and CDR2 SMNVEV come from the germline V gene (reference sequence). This CDR3 contains 13 residues. DNA for the CDR3: TGTGCCAGCATGGGAGGTTACCAAGAGACCCAGTACTTC. It codes for CASMGGYQETQYF.

The rearrangement uses TRBV28 and TRBJ1-1, with 7 bases that match TRBD1. From germline, CDR1 is MDHEN and CDR2 SYDVKM. CDR3 length: 15 residues. Unmatched junction bases numbered 12, after V lost 10 bases and J lost 1 base. This CDR3 reads CATKRQGGGNTEAFF. The CDR3 DNA follows: TGTGCCACCAAAAGACAGGGAGGTGGGAACACTGAAGCTTTCTTT.

V is TRBV5-1 and J is TRBJ2-1; a possible D gene is TRBD1 (6 bases). The V gene lost 0 bases and the J gene lost 0 bases, with 7 bases spanning the gap. CDR1 is SGHRS and CDR2 is YFSETQ in the germline V gene. The CDR3 loop spans 15 amino acids. In DNA, the CDR3 is TGCGCCAGCAGCTTGGCACAGGGCTCCTACAATGAGCAGTTCTTC. It specifies CASSLAQGSYNEQFF.

The chain has TRBV23-1 and TRBJ2-7; 7 bases map to TRBD1. TRBV23-1 qualifies as an ORF whose function is uncertain. This CDR3 region has 16 residues. V shed 1 base, J shed 6 bases, and the junction held 12 bases outside the gene matches. The CDR3 here is CASSQFAGTEGCEQYF. CDR3 bases: TGCGCCAGCAGTCAATTCGCAGGGACAGAGGGGTGCGAGCAGTACTTC.

V and J are TRBV18 and TRBJ1-5; 9 bases agree with TRBD1. Germline CDR1 reads KGHSH; CDR2 reads LQKENI. The CDR3 loop spans 14 amino acids. The trim removed 4 bases at V and 5 bases at J, leaving 3 bases unmatched. The CDR3 region has the DNA TGTGCCAGCTCACACCGACAGGGGGATCAGCCCCAGCATTTT. Amino acids: CASSHRQGDQPQHF. Supplemented by reference TRBV18 and TRBJ1-5, the full variable domain reads NAGVMQNPRHLVRRRGQEARLRCSPMKGHSHVYWYRQLPEEGLKFMVYLQKENIIDESGMPKERFSAEFPKEGPSILRIQQVVRGDSAAYFCASSHRQGDQPQHFGDGTRLSIL.

J is TRBJ2-1 and V is TRBV28; TRBD2 aligns across 16 bases. V was clipped by 6 bases and J by 3 bases; unmatched bases: 11. The germline V gene encodes CDR1 MDHEN and CDR2 SYDVKM. The CDR3 loop spans 19 amino acids. CDR3 DNA sequence: TGTGCCAGCAGAGAGGGGGGACTAGCGGGAGGGCCACGCTACAATGAGCAGTTCTTC. Encoded protein: CASREGGLAGGPRYNEQFF.

Written as DNA, the CDR3 is TGTGCCAGCAGCTTAGCCGGCGCGGGGGGGACCCAGTACTTC. It yields the protein CASSLAGAGGTQYF. The V call is TRBV7-2, the J call TRBJ2-5; 8 nucleotides match TRBD2. Germline-derived CDR1 and CDR2 are SGHTA and FQGNSA. Trimming removed 0 bases from V and 7 bases from J; junction bases left unmatched: 4. The CDR3 runs 14 residues.

The chain combines TRBV6-4 with TRBJ2-2, with 9 bases lining up with TRBD1. This CDR3 is 16 amino acids long. From germline, CDR1 is MRHNA and CDR2 SNTAGT. V was clipped by 6 bases and J by 2 bases; unmatched bases: 7. The chain's CDR3 is CASSRSQGANTGELFF. CDR3 nucleotide sequence: TGTGCCAGCAGCCGATCACAGGGGGCTAACACCGGGGAGCTGTTTTTT.

V gene TRBV19 combines with J gene TRBJ2-5; 10 bases line up with TRBD2. The ends lost 7 bases at V and 4 bases at J; junction bases unmatched: 6. Germline V gene data show CDR1 as LNHDA and CDR2 as SQIVND (reference sequence). This CDR3 is built from 14 residues. CDR3 sequence (DNA): TGTGCCAGTACGACCTCTAGCGGGAGAGAGACCCAGTACTTC. Translation gives CASTTSSGRETQYF.

The chain employs TRBV7-9 and TRBJ1-1; tentative D call: TRBD1 (5 bases). CDR3 length equals 14 residues. Trimming shortened V by 2 bases and J by 2 bases, and 9 bases separated the two germline ends. Germline CDR1 is SEHNR and CDR2 is FQNEAQ (reference sequence). The CDR3 spells CASSLTTVNTEAFF. CDR3 DNA sequence: TGTGCCAGCAGCTTAACGACAGTAAACACTGAAGCTTTCTTT.